This T cell receptor (beta chain) is drawn from a study of shared clonotypes between healthy human individuals. The study's findings and limits: The study found lower generation probabilities in non-shared clonotypes than in those shared by all four donors. Several donors showed sharing of about 5.5% of naive CD4 clonotypes.

A few counts support this clone. Antigen unknown. Each subset's genomic DNA was split evenly across several immunoSEQ plates. TCRdb keeps only in-frame clones here, not all; method: immunoSEQ multiplex PCR. The sample contains about 1 million clones, 60% to 80% of which appear only once. Sequencing was performed on memory CD4+ T cells sorted from blood. Subset denoted: CD45RA-negative fraction. The TCR originated in a man younger than 35 in good health.

This chain's CDR3 is CASSSQGTGELFF. DNA of the CDR3: TGTGCCAGCAGCTCCCAGGGGACCGGGGAGCTGTTTTTT. The rearrangement uses TRBV5-8 and TRBJ2-2, with a weak D call TRBD1 (6 bases). The CDR3 is made up of 13 amino acids. V was pared by 3 bases and J by 5 bases, with 8 bases between. CDR1 is SGHTS and CDR2 is YDEGEE in the germline V gene.